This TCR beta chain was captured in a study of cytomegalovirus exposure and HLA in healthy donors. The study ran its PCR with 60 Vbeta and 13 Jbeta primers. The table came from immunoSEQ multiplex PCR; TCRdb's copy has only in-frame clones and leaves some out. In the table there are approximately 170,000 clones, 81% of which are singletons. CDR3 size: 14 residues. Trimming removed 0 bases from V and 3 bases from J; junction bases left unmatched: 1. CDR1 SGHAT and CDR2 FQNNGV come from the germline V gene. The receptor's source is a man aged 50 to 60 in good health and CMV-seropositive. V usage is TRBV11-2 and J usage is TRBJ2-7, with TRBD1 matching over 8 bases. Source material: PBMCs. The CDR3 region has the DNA TGTGCCAGCAGCTTAGACGGACAGGGCTACGAGCAGTACTTC. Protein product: CASSLDGQGYEQYF. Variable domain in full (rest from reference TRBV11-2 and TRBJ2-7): EAGVAQSPRYKIIEKRQSVAFWCNPISGHATLYWYQQILGQGPKLLIQFQNNGVVDDSQLPKDRFSAERLKGVDSTLKIQPAKLEDSAVYLCASSLDGQGYEQYFGPGTRLTVT.